The 26 T cell receptor beta chains below all came from one sample that was sequenced in a study of T cell repertoires in cytomegalovirus infection. Their specific antigens are unknown. Each CDR3 protein is one row after TCRdb ran MiXCR on the reads. The table shows about 920,000 distinct CDR3 sequences, with 30% to 40% occurring only once. Here the sequenced sample was cultured CD8+ T cells from PBMCs, taken from culture after CMV antigen stimulation. The source is a human donor in good health (CMV status not recorded). Some clones in this sample may be carry-over from other donors' samples.

This clonotype was seen a few times. CDR3 sequence (DNA): TGTGCCAGTAGTATATGGGGAGCCGGGGAGCTGTTTTTT. It yields the protein CASSIWGAGELFF. V usage is TRBV19 and J usage is TRBJ2-2; possibly TRBD2 for D (5 bases). Germline CDR1 reads LNHDA; CDR2 reads SQIVND (reference sequence). The germline V and J ends were trimmed by 2 bases and 6 bases, with 7 bases remaining between them. This CDR3 contains 13 residues.

The chain uses TRBV10-3 and TRBJ2-3; 8 bases align to TRBD1. The CDR3 is made up of 15 amino acids. Germline CDR1 and CDR2: ENHRY and SYGVKD. Trimming at V came to 4 bases and at J to 3 bases, leaving 6 bases not matched to a gene. This CDR3 reads CAISGDRRPTDTQYF. The CDR3 DNA sequence: TGTGCCATCAGTGGGGACAGGAGGCCGACAGATACGCAGTATTTT.

This sequence joins TRBV5-4 and TRBJ1-1; D perhaps matches TRBD1 (6 bases). This CDR3 contains 14 residues. CDR1 and CDR2 (germline): SGHNT, YYREEE (reference sequence). V lost 0 bases and J lost 11, with 17 bases in between. The chain's CDR3 is CASSLVGQLPNAFF. CDR3 nucleotides: TGTGCCAGCAGCTTGGTTGGACAGTTACCTAATGCTTTCTTT.

The chain has TRBV7-9 and TRBJ2-6, with 10 bases identical to TRBD1. The CDR3 spans 16 residues. V dropped 5 bases and J dropped 7; count of bases not matched to a gene: 8. Germline V CDR1 and CDR2: SEHNR, FQNEAQ (reference sequence). CDR3 sequence reads: CASSPPWDRGANVLTF. CDR3 DNA sequence: TGTGCCAGCAGCCCGCCTTGGGACAGGGGTGCCAACGTCCTGACTTTC. Full variable domain (outside the CDR3, taken from reference TRBV7-9 and TRBJ2-6): DTGVSQNPRHKITKRGQNVTFRCDPISEHNRLYWYRQTLGQGPEFLTYFQNEAQLEKSRLLSDRFSAERPKGSFSTLEIQRTEQGDSAMYLCASSPPWDRGANVLTFGAGSRLTVL.

The rearrangement joins TRBV11-2 to TRBJ2-7, with D unclear. V dropped 0 bases and J dropped 2 bases, with 8 bases sitting between them. Germline CDR1 SGHAT, CDR2 FQNNGV. This CDR3 spans 14 amino acids. CDR3 sequence reads: CASSLENFPYEQYV. The CDR3 DNA is TGTGCCAGCAGCTTAGAAAATTTCCCCTACGAGCAGTACGTC.

The chain joins TRBV7-9 to TRBJ2-3; D is perhaps TRBD1 or TRBD2 (6 bases each). From germline, CDR1 is SEHNR and CDR2 FQNEAQ (reference sequence). This CDR3 comprises 19 residues. Trimming removed 4 bases at V and 4 bases at J, with 27 bases between. Here the CDR3 DNA reads TGTGCCAGCAGCTCCCTGGGGGGCGGGGTCCTGCCCGGCGCAGATACGCAGTATTTT. Residues: CASSSLGGGVLPGADTQYF. Using reference TRBV7-9 and TRBJ2-3 for the parts outside the CDR3, the full variable domain is DTGVSQNPRHKITKRGQNVTFRCDPISEHNRLYWYRQTLGQGPEFLTYFQNEAQLEKSRLLSDRFSAERPKGSFSTLEIQRTEQGDSAMYLCASSSLGGGVLPGADTQYFGPGTRLTVL.

As concerns this clonotype: At one of its ends the junction is not consistent with the germline gene, which may arise from a read error. The V and J genes are TRBV4-2 and TRBJ1-2; the D gene is possibly TRBD1 (5 bases). Per germline, CDR1 LGHNA and CDR2 YNFKEQ. CDR3 length: 15 residues. This CDR3 is CVSSQVKGYSDGYTF. The CDR3 DNA is TGTGTCAGCAGCCAAGTGAAGGGGTACTCTGATGGCTACACCTTC.

To note about this clonotype: A read error may explain this, as a much larger clone is one base away. This chain connects TRBV7-9 to TRBJ1-5; tentatively, D is TRBD1 (5 bases). This CDR3 contains 17 residues. Germline CDR1 reads SEHNR; CDR2 reads FQNEAQ (reference sequence). CDR3 protein: CASSLGRGPYSYQPQHF. The CDR3 region has the DNA TGTGCCAGCAGCTTAGGGCGGGGACCGTATAGCTATCAGCCCCAGCATTTT.

This clonotype occurred a few times. V gene TRBV28 combines with J gene TRBJ2-3, with D perhaps assigned TRBD1 or TRBD2 (6 bases each). The CDR3 is 14 amino acids. V was shortened by 5 bases and J by 5 bases, with 14 bases between the two germline ends. Germline V gene data show CDR1 as MDHEN and CDR2 as SYDVKM. The CDR3 DNA reads TGTGCCAGCAGTAATCGGGGGCAAGTAGATACGCAGTATTTT. Protein product: CASSNRGQVDTQYF.

About this clonotype: A junction end diverges from the germline sequence, so it may reflect a read error. The chain uses TRBV7-3 and TRBJ1-2; D is undetermined. Germline V CDR1 and CDR2: SGHTA, FQGTGA. The CDR3 totals 14 residues. The CDR3 sequence: CVSSLSGPDHGYTF. The CDR3 coding sequence is TGTGTCAGCAGCTTAAGCGGGCCAGATCATGGCTACACCTTC.

The chain recombines TRBV5-1 with TRBJ2-1; D remains ambiguous. In germline, CDR1 is SGHRS, CDR2 YFSETQ. The CDR3 sequence is 13 residues long. Trimming cost V 3 bases and J 7 bases, with 11 bases left between them. Here the CDR3 reads CASSSAVLNEQFF. The CDR3 nucleotides are TGCGCCAGCAGCTCTGCGGTCTTGAATGAGCAGTTCTTC.

This clonotype has just a few counts. The rearrangement links TRBV7-6 to TRBJ2-1; D not resolved. V shed 0 bases and J shed 8 bases, with 5 bases lying between them. The CDR3 consists of 12 residues. Germline values: CDR1 SGHVS, CDR2 FNYEAQ. CDR3 sequence: CASSLAYHEQFF. The DNA for the CDR3 is TGTGCCAGCAGCTTAGCGTACCATGAGCAGTTCTTC.

This clonotype turned up a few times. V gene TRBV4-1 combines with J gene TRBJ1-1; D remains ambiguous. Trimming pared 0 bases from V and 9 bases from J, leaving 14 bases between. The germline V gene encodes CDR1 MGHRA and CDR2 YSYEKL. CDR3 length: 14 residues. The CDR3 sequence: CASSQESLSGQAFF. The CDR3 DNA follows: TGCGCCAGCAGCCAAGAAAGCCTCTCCGGTCAAGCTTTCTTT.

This clonotype has only a few counts. The CDR3 nucleotides are TGTGCCAGCAGTTCGGACAGTGGGGGAAACACCATATATTTT. This translates into CASSSDSGGNTIYF. V is TRBV12-3 or TRBV12-4 and J is TRBJ1-3; maybe TRBD1 (6 bases). This CDR3 spans 14 amino acids. Trimming stripped 4 bases from V and 4 bases from J, with 11 bases between.

This clonotype was detected a few times. J is TRBJ2-3 and V is TRBV11-2; 11 bases map to TRBD2. The germline gives CDR1 SGHAT, CDR2 FQNNGV. This CDR3 contains 16 residues. The junction had 6 bases not matched to a gene; V was cut back by 5 bases and J by 2 bases. Here the CDR3 reads CASSPGTSGATDTQYF. The CDR3, as DNA: TGTGCCAGCAGCCCTGGGACTAGCGGAGCCACAGATACGCAGTATTTT.

The rearrangement joins TRBV27 to TRBJ1-5, with D tentatively TRBD1 (5 bases). From germline, CDR1 is MNHEY and CDR2 SMNVEV (reference sequence). V was trimmed by 2 bases and J by 2 bases, leaving 10 bases between them. The CDR3 is made up of 15 amino acids. DNA for the CDR3: TGTGCCAGCAGTTTAACGGGGGAGCGCAATCAGCCCCAGCATTTT. This gives the protein CASSLTGERNQPQHF.

This clonotype has a count of ten or more. This chain uses TRBV7-9 with TRBJ2-5; 7 bases align to TRBD1. CDR1 and CDR2 from the germline V gene are SEHNR and FQNEAQ (reference sequence). With V trimmed by 6 bases and J by 2 bases, 6 bases remained unmatched. This CDR3 is 14 amino acids long. The CDR3 coding sequence is TGTGCCAGCAGTCGGACAGGCGGGCAAGAGACCCAGTACTTC. Amino acid sequence: CASSRTGGQETQYF.

This chain uses TRBV19 with TRBJ1-1; D gene uncertain. The germline V and J ends were trimmed by 3 bases and 0 bases, with 8 bases remaining between them. Germline V CDR1 and CDR2: LNHDA, SQIVND (reference sequence). The CDR3 consists of 14 residues. The chain's CDR3 is CASSMRTVNTEAFF. The CDR3 nucleotides read TGTGCCAGTAGTATGAGGACGGTGAACACTGAAGCTTTCTTT. Full variable domain (remainder filled in from reference TRBV19 and TRBJ1-1): DGGITQSPKYLFRKEGQNVTLSCEQNLNHDAMYWYRQDPGQGLRLIYYSQIVNDFQKGDIAEGYSVSREKKESFPLTVTSAQKNPTAFYLCASSMRTVNTEAFFGQGTRLTVV.

CDR3 loop: CASGFFASGTYNEQFF. Written as DNA, the CDR3 is TGTGCTAGTGGTTTTTTTGCTAGCGGGACCTACAATGAGCAGTTCTTC. This chain uses TRBV12-5 with TRBJ2-1; 9 bases map to TRBD2. V dropped 3 bases and J dropped 2; count of bases not matched to a gene: 5. This CDR3 has 16 amino acids. The germline CDR1 and CDR2 sequences are LGHNT and FRNRAP.

The chain has TRBV6-2 or TRBV6-3 and TRBJ1-5; D possibly corresponds to TRBD1 (6 bases). CDR1 and CDR2 (germline): MNHEY, SVGEGT. V was trimmed by 6 bases and J by 3 bases, leaving 15 bases between them. There are 15 residues in the CDR3. The CDR3 nucleotides are TGTGCCAGCAGACTCACCGACAGGTCCAATCAGCCCCAGCATTTT. Translated, it gives CASRLTDRSNQPQHF.

This clonotype was seen only a few times. J is TRBJ1-1 and V is TRBV4-1; D is perhaps TRBD1 (5 bases). CDR1 and CDR2 (germline): MGHRA, YSYEKL. The CDR3 spans 15 residues. Trimming took off 3 bases at V and 0 bases at J, with 11 bases between the two ends. The CDR3 sequence is CASSHGTLMNTEAFF. Written as DNA, the CDR3 is TGCGCCAGCAGCCATGGGACGTTGATGAACACTGAAGCTTTCTTT.

The genes are TRBV4-1 and TRBJ1-2; D not resolved. Germline V gene lookup returns CDR1 MGHRA and CDR2 YSYEKL. V was trimmed by 0 bases and J by 2 bases, leaving 7 bases between them. The CDR3 runs to 14 residues. As DNA, the CDR3 is TGCGCCAGCAGCCAAGATTCGGGGAACTATGGCTACACCTTC. Encoded protein: CASSQDSGNYGYTF.

This CDR3 reads CASGLRVYTEAFF. The CDR3 bases are TGTGCTAGTGGTTTGAGAGTCTACACTGAAGCTTTCTTT. The chain combines TRBV12-5 with TRBJ1-1; D uncertain. Germline V gene data show CDR1 as LGHNT and CDR2 as FRNRAP. The CDR3 is made up of 13 amino acids. Trimming left V 2 bases short and J 3 bases short, with 7 bases between.

Turning to this clonotype: This could be a read error, since a much larger clone is one nucleotide away. The chain carries TRBV7-2 and TRBJ2-2; D is uncertain. Germline lookup yields CDR1 SGHTA and CDR2 FQGNSA. The CDR3 is made up of 16 amino acids. The CDR3 region is CVSSLGAPAPRGELFF. The CDR3 region has the DNA TGTGTCAGCAGCTTGGGTGCACCGGCCCCGCGGGGGGAGCTGTTTTTT.

With respect to this clonotype: An end of the junction differs from the germline gene, which may be a read error. The chain has TRBV12-3 or TRBV12-4 and TRBJ2-2; D might be TRBD1 (6 bases). CDR3 length: 14 residues. Here the CDR3 reads CASRGDKNTGKLFF. DNA of the CDR3: TGTGCCAGCAGGGGGGACAAGAACACCGGGAAGCTGTTTTTT.

V gene TRBV11-2 combines with J gene TRBJ2-4; D remains ambiguous. Per the germline V gene, CDR1 is SGHAT and CDR2 is FQNNGV. The CDR3 consists of 16 residues. V was clipped by 2 bases and J by 0 bases, with 11 bases between them. This CDR3 is CASSLILGGAKNIQYF. Written as DNA, the CDR3 is TGTGCCAGCAGCTTAATCTTGGGCGGAGCCAAAAACATTCAGTACTTC.